The 3 T cell receptor beta chains in this list originate from one sample, sequenced in a study of T-cell memory formation after mild COVID-19. TCRdb used MiXCR to reprocess the 5' RACE reads, holding one entry per CDR3 protein. This table has about 260,000 distinct CDR3 sequences, over 15% appearing once. The sequencing input was PBMCs or a T cell subset sorted from them (not recorded which). Source of these receptors: a man aged 18 to 30 who had mild COVID-19 (a few samples of this study predate the infection). Cell type and time point are not known.

This clonotype was counted only a few times. The chain has TRBV10-3 and TRBJ2-5; D not resolved. The V end lost 8 bases, the J end lost 4 bases, and 20 bases lay between the germline ends. From germline, CDR1 is ENHRY and CDR2 SYGVKD. CDR3 size: 15 residues. The CDR3 region is CAIAPQMAVGETQYF. The CDR3 DNA sequence: TGTGCCATCGCCCCCCAAATGGCCGTGGGAGAGACCCAGTACTTC.

The chain joins TRBV5-1 to TRBJ1-5, with 8 nucleotides matching TRBD1. Germline assignment: CDR1 SGHRS and CDR2 YFSETQ. V lost 2 bases, J lost 4 bases, and 5 bases stayed unmatched. CDR3 size: 15 residues. CDR3 region: CASSLQGGKNQPQHF. In nucleotides, the CDR3 is TGCGCCAGCAGCTTACAGGGGGGAAAAAATCAGCCCCAGCATTTT.

The gene calls are TRBV7-3 and TRBJ2-2, with D possibly being TRBD2 (5 bases). V was clipped by 6 bases and J by 5 bases, with 10 bases between them. Per the germline V gene, CDR1 is SGHTA and CDR2 is FQGTGA. The CDR3 has 13 amino acids. The CDR3 region is CASSSSWTGELFF. The CDR3 DNA is TGTGCCAGCAGTTCTAGCTGGACCGGGGAGCTGTTTTTT.